One sample yielded the 10 T cell receptor beta chains listed below, sequenced in a study of OX40 agonist ivuxolimab in advanced cancers. Some clones are missing from TCRdb's copy, which holds only in-frame ones; the method was immunoSEQ multiplex PCR. This sample has 39,000 or so clones, with less than 90% found just once. Specimen: CD4+ or CD8+ T cells sorted from blood, collected in a trial of the OX40 agonist ivuxolimab. These receptors were obtained from an adult with an advanced solid tumor such as melanoma, head and neck, liver or kidney cancer.

The chain couples TRBV9 to TRBJ2-3, with no clear D. Trimming removed 0 bases from V and 4 bases from J, with 3 bases in between. This CDR3 comprises 12 residues. Germline V gene data show CDR1 as SGDLS and CDR2 as YYNGEE. CDR3 loop: CASSVAADTQYF. The CDR3 DNA reads as TGTGCCAGCAGCGTAGCTGCAGATACGCAGTATTTT.

The chain couples TRBV7-8 to TRBJ2-5, with TRBD2 matching over 7 bases. V was clipped by 2 bases and J by 5 bases; unmatched bases: 11. The CDR3 contains 16 residues. Germline-derived CDR1 and CDR2 are SGHVS and FQNEAQ. The CDR3 region has the DNA TGTGCCAGCAGCTTATTAAGGACGCCGGGAGGTGAGACCCAGTACTTC. Amino acid sequence: CASSLLRTPGGETQYF.

V gene TRBV4-1 combines with J gene TRBJ2-1; TRBD2 matches at 7 bases. Germline CDR1 MGHRA, CDR2 YSYEKL. The ends lost 3 bases at V and 10 bases at J; junction bases unmatched: 3. This CDR3 region has 12 residues. CDR3 loop: CASSQTSREQFF. CDR3 in DNA: TGCGCCAGCAGCCAGACTAGCAGGGAGCAGTTCTTC.

This clone came up a few times. The rearrangement joins TRBV11-2 to TRBJ2-7; tentatively, D is TRBD1 (7 bases). Germline-derived CDR1 and CDR2 are SGHAT and FQNNGV. The CDR3 totals 14 residues. Trimming cost V 6 bases and J 4 bases, with 16 bases left between them. CDR3 nucleotide sequence: TGTGCCAGCAGGGACCAGGGGGGCCATTACGAGCAGTACTTC. Protein sequence: CASRDQGGHYEQYF.

The chain carries TRBV7-9 and TRBJ2-1, with 7 bases lining up with TRBD2. J gave up 3 bases and V 3 bases, and 17 bases lay outside the gene matches. Per germline, CDR1 SEHNR and CDR2 FQNEAQ (reference sequence). The CDR3 runs to 19 residues. The CDR3 protein is CASSLGWGGSNPLYNEQFF. Here the CDR3 DNA reads TGTGCCAGCAGCTTGGGGTGGGGCGGGAGTAATCCTCTCTACAATGAGCAGTTCTTC. Combining the CDR3 with reference TRBV7-9 and TRBJ2-1 gives the whole variable domain DTGVSQNPRHKITKRGQNVTFRCDPISEHNRLYWYRQTLGQGPEFLTYFQNEAQLEKSRLLSDRFSAERPKGSFSTLEIQRTEQGDSAMYLCASSLGWGGSNPLYNEQFFGPGTRLTVL.

The chain employs TRBV28 and TRBJ1-2, with D possibly TRBD1 on 5 matching bases. The germline V and J ends were trimmed by 3 bases and 5 bases, with 10 bases remaining between them. Germline CDR1 reads MDHEN; CDR2 reads SYDVKM. The CDR3 sequence is 13 residues long. This CDR3 reads CASSFGDFYGYTF. The CDR3 nucleotides read TGTGCCAGCAGTTTTGGGGACTTTTATGGCTACACCTTC.

J is TRBJ2-5 and V is TRBV4-1, with TRBD2 matching 11 bases. The CDR3 runs to 17 residues. Trimming removed 3 bases from V and 2 bases from J; junction bases left unmatched: 8. Looked up from germline, CDR1 is MGHRA and CDR2 is YSYEKL. The CDR3 DNA sequence: TGCGCCAGCAGCCATCGGGGTAGCGGGAGGGGGCAAGAGACCCAGTACTTC. Translation: CASSHRGSGRGQETQYF.

The chain couples TRBV9 to TRBJ1-5, with D possibly TRBD1 on 5 matching bases. This CDR3 region has 15 residues. CDR1 SGDLS and CDR2 YYNGEE come from the germline V gene. Deletions cut 4 bases from V and 3 bases from J, with 14 bases between. DNA for the CDR3: TGTGCCAGCAGCCCCGGGGGAGGGAACAATCAGCCCCAGCATTTT. This gives the protein CASSPGGGNNQPQHF. The variable domain in full, with the rest retrieved from reference TRBV9 and TRBJ1-5, is DSGVTQTPKHLITATGQRVTLRCSPRSGDLSVYWYQQSLDQGLQFLIQYYNGEERAKGNILERFSAQQFPDLHSELNLSSLELGDSALYFCASSPGGGNNQPQHFGDGTRLSIL.

The chain joins TRBV15 to TRBJ1-4, with 7 bases lining up with TRBD1. Germline lookup yields CDR1 LNHNV and CDR2 YYDKDF (reference sequence). CDR3 length: 16 amino acids. Losses at the gene ends were 5 bases for V and 4 bases for J; bases not matched to a gene: 10. The CDR3 here is CATSLTGTDYNEKLFF. CDR3 sequence (DNA): TGTGCCACCAGCTTGACCGGGACAGACTATAATGAAAAACTGTTTTTT. Full variable domain (rest looked up from reference TRBV15 and TRBJ1-4): DAMVIQNPRYQVTQFGKPVTLSCSQTLNHNVMYWYQQKSSQAPKLLFHYYDKDFNNEADTPDNFQSRRPNTSFCFLDIRSPGLGDTAMYLCATSLTGTDYNEKLFFGSGTQLSVL.

This clone has just one count. This chain links TRBV6-5 with TRBJ1-1; tentative D call: TRBD1 (6 bases). With 6 bases removed from V and 0 bases from J, the gap between germline ends came to 8 bases. CDR1 MNHEY and CDR2 SVGAGI come from the germline V gene. The CDR3 consists of 13 residues. The CDR3 DNA sequence: TGTGCCAGCAGGGGACATATGAACACTGAAGCTTTCTTT. It yields the protein CASRGHMNTEAFF.